These 5 T cell receptor beta chains originate from one sample sequenced in a study of OX40 agonist ivuxolimab in advanced cancers. The assay was immunoSEQ multiplex PCR, and TCRdb's table has in-frame clones only and misses some. The table records roughly 48,000 clones, under 85% of them present only once. The sequenced sample was CD4+ or CD8+ T cells sorted from blood, obtained in a trial of the OX40 agonist ivuxolimab. These receptors were collected from an adult with an advanced solid tumor such as melanoma, head and neck, liver or kidney cancer.

This chain connects TRBV9 to TRBJ2-5; weak D call: TRBD2 (5 bases). Trimming pared 6 bases from V and 5 bases from J, leaving 17 bases between. The CDR3 length is 14 residues. Germline V gene lookup returns CDR1 SGDLS and CDR2 YYNGEE. The CDR3 DNA is TGTGCCAGCACCCCCTCGACTACCTTGGAGACCCAGTACTTC. It encodes CASTPSTTLETQYF.

This chain connects TRBV4-1 to TRBJ1-3; 8 bases match TRBD1. Germline CDR1 is MGHRA and CDR2 is YSYEKL. The CDR3 loop spans 16 amino acids. After removal of 5 bases from V and 3 bases from J, the junction contained 9 bases not matched to a gene. This CDR3 reads CASSMSQGAVGNTIYF. For the CDR3, the DNA is TGCGCCAGCAGCATGTCGCAGGGGGCGGTTGGAAACACCATATATTTT.

This rearrangement joins TRBV30 to TRBJ2-5; no clear D gene. Trimming took 0 bases from V and 2 from J, leaving 16 bases between them. This CDR3 contains 16 residues. Germline assignment: CDR1 GTSNPN and CDR2 SVGIG (reference sequence). The CDR3 DNA reads TGTGCCTGGAGTGTCCGCAAGCAACAAAGGCAAGAGACCCAGTACTTC. Its protein product is CAWSVRKQQRQETQYF.

V and J are TRBV6-5 and TRBJ1-1, with 7 bases identical to TRBD1. CDR3 length: 14 amino acids. CDR1 is MNHEY and CDR2 is SVGAGI in the germline V gene. The trim removed 6 bases at V and 4 bases at J, leaving 8 bases unmatched. The CDR3 protein is CASSPDRSGTEAFF. The DNA for the CDR3 is TGTGCCAGCAGCCCGGACAGGTCCGGCACTGAAGCTTTCTTT.

The rearrangement uses TRBV29-1 and TRBJ1-1; no definite D call. V was shortened by 3 bases and J by 1 base, with 9 bases between the two germline ends. The CDR3 spans 13 residues. In germline, CDR1 is SQVTM, CDR2 ANQGSEA. DNA of the CDR3: TGCAGCGTTGAGAGGATTTGGAACACTGAAGCTTTCTTT. It is translated as CSVERIWNTEAFF.